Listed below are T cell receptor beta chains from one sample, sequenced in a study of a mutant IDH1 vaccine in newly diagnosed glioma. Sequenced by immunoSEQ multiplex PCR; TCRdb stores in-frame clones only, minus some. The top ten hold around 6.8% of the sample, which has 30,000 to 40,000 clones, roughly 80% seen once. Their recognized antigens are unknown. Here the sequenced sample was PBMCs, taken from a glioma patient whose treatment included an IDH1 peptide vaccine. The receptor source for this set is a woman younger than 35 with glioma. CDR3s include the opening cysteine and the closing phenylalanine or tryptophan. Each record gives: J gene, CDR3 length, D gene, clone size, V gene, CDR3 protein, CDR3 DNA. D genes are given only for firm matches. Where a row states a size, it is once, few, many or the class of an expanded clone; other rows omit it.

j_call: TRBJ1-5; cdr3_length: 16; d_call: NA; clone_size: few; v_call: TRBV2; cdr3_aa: CASRETDLAGDQPQHF; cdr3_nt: TGTGCCAGCAGAGAGACAGATTTAGCAGGCGATCAGCCCCAGCATTTT
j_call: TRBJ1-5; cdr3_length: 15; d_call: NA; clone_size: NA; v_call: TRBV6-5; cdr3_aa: CASSRTVTGNQPQHF; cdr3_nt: TGTGCCAGCAGTAGGACGGTAACCGGAAATCAGCCCCAGCATTTT
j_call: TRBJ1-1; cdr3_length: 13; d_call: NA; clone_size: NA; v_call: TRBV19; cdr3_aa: CASSLGMNTEAFF; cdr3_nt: TGTGCCAGTAGTTTGGGTATGAACACTGAAGCTTTCTTT
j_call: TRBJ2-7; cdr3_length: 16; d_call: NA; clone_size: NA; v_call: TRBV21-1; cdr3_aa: CASSKESGCHCPEQYF; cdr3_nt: TGTGCCAGCAGCAAAGAGTCAGGGTGTCACTGCCCCGAGCAGTACTTC
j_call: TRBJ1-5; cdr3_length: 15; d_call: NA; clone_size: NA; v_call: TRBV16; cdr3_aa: CASSQSRGLNQPQHF; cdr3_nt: TGTGCCAGCAGCCAATCACGCGGGCTCAATCAGCCCCAGCATTTT
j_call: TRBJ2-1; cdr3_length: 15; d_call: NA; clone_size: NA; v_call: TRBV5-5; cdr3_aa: CASSSSGVEYNEQFF; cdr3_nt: TGTGCCAGCAGCTCGTCCGGGGTTGAATACAATGAGCAGTTCTTC
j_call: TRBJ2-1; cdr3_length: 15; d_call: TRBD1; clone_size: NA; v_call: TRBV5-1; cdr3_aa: CASSTGTGGGEEQFF; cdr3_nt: TGCGCCAGCAGCACCGGGACAGGGGGTGGAGAGGAGCAGTTCTTC
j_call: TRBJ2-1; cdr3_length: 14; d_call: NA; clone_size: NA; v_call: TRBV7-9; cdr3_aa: CASSSAWGHNEQFF; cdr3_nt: TGTGCCAGCAGCTCAGCTTGGGGACACAATGAGCAGTTCTTC
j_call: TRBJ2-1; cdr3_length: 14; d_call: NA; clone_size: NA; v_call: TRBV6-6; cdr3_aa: CASSRLEKHNEQFF; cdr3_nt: TGTGCCAGCAGTCGACTGGAGAAGCATAATGAGCAGTTCTTC
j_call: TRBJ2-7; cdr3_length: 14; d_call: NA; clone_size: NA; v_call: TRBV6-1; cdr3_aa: CATKYRDGLYEQYF; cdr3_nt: TGTGCCACCAAATACCGGGACGGCCTCTACGAGCAGTACTTC
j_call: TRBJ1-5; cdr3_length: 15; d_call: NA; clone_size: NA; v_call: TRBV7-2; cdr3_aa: CASTPGQLPIQPQHF; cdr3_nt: TGTGCCAGCACCCCCGGACAGCTTCCAATTCAGCCCCAGCATTTT
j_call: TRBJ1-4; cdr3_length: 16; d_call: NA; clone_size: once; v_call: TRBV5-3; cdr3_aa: CARSLRSAEQDEKLFF; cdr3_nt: TGTGCCAGAAGCTTGAGGAGCGCAGAGCAAGATGAAAAACTGTTTTTT
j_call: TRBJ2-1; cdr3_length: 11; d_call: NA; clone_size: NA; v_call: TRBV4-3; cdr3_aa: CASSQRNEQFF; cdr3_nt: TGCGCCAGCAGCCAAAGGAATGAGCAGTTCTTC
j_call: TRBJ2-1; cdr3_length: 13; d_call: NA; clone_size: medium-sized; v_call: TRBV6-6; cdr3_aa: CASSRAGYNEQFF; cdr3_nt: TGTGCCAGCAGTCGGGCCGGGTACAATGAGCAGTTCTTC
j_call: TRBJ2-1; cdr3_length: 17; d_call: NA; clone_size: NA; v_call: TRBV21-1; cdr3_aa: CASSSHQRRVSYNEQFF; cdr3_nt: TGTGCCAGCAGCAGCCACCAACGGAGGGTTTCCTACAATGAGCAGTTCTTC
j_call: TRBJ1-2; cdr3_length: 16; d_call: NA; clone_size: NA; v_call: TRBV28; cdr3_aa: CASSLGRGGVTYGYTF; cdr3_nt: TGTGCCAGCAGTTTGGGGCGAGGGGGGGTTACCTATGGCTACACCTTC
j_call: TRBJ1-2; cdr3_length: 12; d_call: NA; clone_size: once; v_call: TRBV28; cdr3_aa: CASSPGLYGYTF; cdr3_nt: TGTGCCAGCAGTCCAGGGCTATATGGCTACACCTTC
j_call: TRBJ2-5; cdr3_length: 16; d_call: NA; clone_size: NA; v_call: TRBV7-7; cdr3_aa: CASSPSLGGREETQYF; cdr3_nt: TGTGCTAGCAGCCCTAGTCTTGGCGGGCGTGAAGAGACCCAGTACTTC
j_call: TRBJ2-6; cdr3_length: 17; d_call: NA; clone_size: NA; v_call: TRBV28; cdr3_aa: CASSFLRTPSGANVLTF; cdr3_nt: TGTGCCAGCAGTTTCCTCCGGACGCCTTCTGGGGCCAACGTCCTGACTTTC
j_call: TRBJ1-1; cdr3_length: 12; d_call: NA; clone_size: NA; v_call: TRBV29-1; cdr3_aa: CSFRTGNTEAFF; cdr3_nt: TGCAGCTTTAGGACGGGGAACACTGAAGCTTTCTTT
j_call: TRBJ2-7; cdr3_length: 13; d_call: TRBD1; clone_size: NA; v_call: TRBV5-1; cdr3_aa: CASSPGTAYEQYF; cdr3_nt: TGCGCCAGCAGCCCCGGGACAGCGTACGAGCAGTACTTC
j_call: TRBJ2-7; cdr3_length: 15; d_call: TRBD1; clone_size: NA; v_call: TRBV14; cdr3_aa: CASSPDRVRSYEQYF; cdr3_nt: TGTGCCAGCAGCCCCGACAGGGTGCGGTCCTACGAGCAGTACTTC
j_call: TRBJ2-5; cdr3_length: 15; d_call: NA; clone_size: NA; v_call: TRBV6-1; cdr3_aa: CASNPFSARVETQYF; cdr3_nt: TGTGCCAGCAACCCCTTTTCGGCTAGAGTAGAGACCCAGTACTTC
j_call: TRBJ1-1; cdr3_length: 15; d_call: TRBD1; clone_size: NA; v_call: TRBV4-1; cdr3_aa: CASSHLQGMNTEAFF; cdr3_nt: TGCGCCAGCAGCCACCTACAGGGGATGAACACTGAAGCTTTCTTT
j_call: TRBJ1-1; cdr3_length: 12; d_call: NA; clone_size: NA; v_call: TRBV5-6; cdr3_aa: CASSLGRSSEIF; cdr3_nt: TGTGCCAGCAGCTTGGGGAGGTCCAGTGAGATCTTT
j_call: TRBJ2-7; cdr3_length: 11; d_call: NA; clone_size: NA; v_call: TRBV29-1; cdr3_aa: CSVGGGYEQYF; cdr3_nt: TGCAGCGTTGGAGGCGGCTACGAGCAGTACTTC